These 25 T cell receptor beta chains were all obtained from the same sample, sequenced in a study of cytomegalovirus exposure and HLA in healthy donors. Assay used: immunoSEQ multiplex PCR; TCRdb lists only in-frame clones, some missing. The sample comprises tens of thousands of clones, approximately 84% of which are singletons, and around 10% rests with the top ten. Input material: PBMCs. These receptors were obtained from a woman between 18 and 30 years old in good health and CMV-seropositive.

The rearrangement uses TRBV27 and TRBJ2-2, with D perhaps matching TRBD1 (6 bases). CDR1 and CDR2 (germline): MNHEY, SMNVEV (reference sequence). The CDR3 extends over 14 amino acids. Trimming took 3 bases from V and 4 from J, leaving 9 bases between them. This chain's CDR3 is CASSFGRGTGELFF. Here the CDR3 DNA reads TGTGCCAGCAGTTTTGGCAGGGGCACCGGGGAGCTGTTTTTT.

The CDR3 sequence is CASSLQGGLGGGYTF. The DNA of the CDR3 is TGTGCCAGCAGTTTACAAGGGGGCCTGGGGGGAGGCTACACCTTC. The rearrangement links TRBV28 to TRBJ1-2, with 7 positions matching TRBD1. The germline CDR1 and CDR2 sequences are MDHEN and SYDVKM. V lost 2 bases to trimming and J lost 8 bases; unmatched junction nucleotides: 11. The CDR3 spans 15 residues.

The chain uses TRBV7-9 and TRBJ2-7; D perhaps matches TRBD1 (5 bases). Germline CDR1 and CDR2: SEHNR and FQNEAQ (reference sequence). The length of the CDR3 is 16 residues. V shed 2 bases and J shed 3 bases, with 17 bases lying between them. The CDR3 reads CASSLSETEKFYEQYF. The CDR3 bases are TGTGCCAGCAGCTTATCCGAGACAGAGAAATTCTACGAGCAGTACTTC.

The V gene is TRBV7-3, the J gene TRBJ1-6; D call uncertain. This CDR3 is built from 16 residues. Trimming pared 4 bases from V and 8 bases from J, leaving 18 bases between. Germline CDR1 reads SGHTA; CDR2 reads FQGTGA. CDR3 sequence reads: CASSSATRPGDSPLHF. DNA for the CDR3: TGTGCCAGCAGCTCGGCCACGCGCCCCGGGGATTCACCCCTCCACTTT.

The CDR3 coding sequence is TGTGCCAGCAGCTTGGAGGCGACAGGGCTTTCACCCCTCCACTTT. Its protein product is CASSLEATGLSPLHF. V usage is TRBV5-8 and J usage is TRBJ1-6; 7 nucleotides match TRBD1. Trimming removed 0 bases from V and 9 bases from J; junction bases left unmatched: 6. Germline CDR1 SGHTS, CDR2 YDEGEE. The CDR3 length is 15 residues.

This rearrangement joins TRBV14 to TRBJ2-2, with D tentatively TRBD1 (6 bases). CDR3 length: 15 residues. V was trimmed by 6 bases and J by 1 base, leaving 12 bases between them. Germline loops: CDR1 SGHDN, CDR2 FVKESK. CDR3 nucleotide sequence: TGTGCCAGCAGGAAGGACAGCCTGAACACCGGGGAGCTGTTTTTT. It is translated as CASRKDSLNTGELFF.

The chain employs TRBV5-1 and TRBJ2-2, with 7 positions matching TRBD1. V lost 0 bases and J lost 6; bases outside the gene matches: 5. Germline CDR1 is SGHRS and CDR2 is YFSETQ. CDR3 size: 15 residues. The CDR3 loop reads CASSLVQGVAGELFF. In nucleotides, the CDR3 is TGCGCCAGCAGCTTGGTGCAGGGGGTAGCCGGGGAGCTGTTTTTT.

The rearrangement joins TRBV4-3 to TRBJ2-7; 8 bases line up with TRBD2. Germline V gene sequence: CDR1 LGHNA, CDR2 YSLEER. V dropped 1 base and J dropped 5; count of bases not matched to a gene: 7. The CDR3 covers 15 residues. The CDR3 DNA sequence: TGCGCCAGCAGCCAAGCTCCCGGGGGGGTGGACGAGCAGTACTTC. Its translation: CASSQAPGGVDEQYF.

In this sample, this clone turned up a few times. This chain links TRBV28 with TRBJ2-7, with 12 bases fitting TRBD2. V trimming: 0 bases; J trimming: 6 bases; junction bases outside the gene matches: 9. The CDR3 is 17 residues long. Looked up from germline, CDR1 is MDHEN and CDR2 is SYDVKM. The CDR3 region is CASSLWSLAGGPGEQYF. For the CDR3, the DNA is TGTGCCAGCAGTTTATGGTCTCTAGCGGGGGGGCCGGGCGAGCAGTACTTC. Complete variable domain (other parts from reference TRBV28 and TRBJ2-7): DVKVTQSSRYLVKRTGEKVFLECVQDMDHENMFWYRQDPGLGLRLIYFSYDVKMKEKGDIPEGYSVSREKKERFSLILESASTNQTSMYLCASSLWSLAGGPGEQYFGPGTRLTVT.

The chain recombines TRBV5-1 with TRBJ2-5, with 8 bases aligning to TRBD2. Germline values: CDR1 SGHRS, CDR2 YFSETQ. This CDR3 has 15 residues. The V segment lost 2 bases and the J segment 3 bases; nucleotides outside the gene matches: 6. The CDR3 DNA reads TGCGCCAGCAGCTTTTCCCGGGGGGGGGAAGAGACCCAGTACTTC. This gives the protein CASSFSRGGEETQYF.

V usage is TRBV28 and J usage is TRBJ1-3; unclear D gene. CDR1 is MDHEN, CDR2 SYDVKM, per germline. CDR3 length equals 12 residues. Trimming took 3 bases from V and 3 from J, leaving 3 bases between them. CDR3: CASSFSGNTIYF. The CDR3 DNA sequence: TGTGCCAGCAGTTTCAGTGGAAACACCATATATTTT.

The CDR3 DNA sequence: TGCGCCAGCAGCCAAGATTGGGGGGGGGCTTACAATGAGCAGTTCTTC. Translation gives CASSQDWGGAYNEQFF. The chain employs TRBV4-3 and TRBJ2-1; weak D call: TRBD2 (7 bases). CDR3 length: 16 residues. Germline V gene data show CDR1 as LGHNA and CDR2 as YSLEER. V lost 0 bases to trimming and J lost 4 bases, with 13 bases between them.

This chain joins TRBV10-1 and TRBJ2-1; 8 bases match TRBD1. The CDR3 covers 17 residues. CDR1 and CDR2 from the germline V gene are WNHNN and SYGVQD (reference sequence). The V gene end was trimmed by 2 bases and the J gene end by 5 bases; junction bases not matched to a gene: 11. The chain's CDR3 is CASSEDVRQGPHNEQFF. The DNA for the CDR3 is TGCGCCAGCAGTGAGGATGTTAGACAGGGGCCCCACAATGAGCAGTTCTTC.

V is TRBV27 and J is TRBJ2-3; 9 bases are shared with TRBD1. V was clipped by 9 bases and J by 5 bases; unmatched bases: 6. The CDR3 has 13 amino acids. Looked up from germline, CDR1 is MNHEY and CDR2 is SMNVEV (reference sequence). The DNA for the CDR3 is TGTGCCAGTAGACAGGGGGTTGTAGATACGCAGTATTTT. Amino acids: CASRQGVVDTQYF.

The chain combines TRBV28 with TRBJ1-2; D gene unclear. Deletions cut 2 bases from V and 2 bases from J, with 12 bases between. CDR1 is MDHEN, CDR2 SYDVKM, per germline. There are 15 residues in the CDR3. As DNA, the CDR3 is TGTGCCAGCAGTTTAGAGGATAGACTGAACTATGGCTACACCTTC. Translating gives CASSLEDRLNYGYTF.

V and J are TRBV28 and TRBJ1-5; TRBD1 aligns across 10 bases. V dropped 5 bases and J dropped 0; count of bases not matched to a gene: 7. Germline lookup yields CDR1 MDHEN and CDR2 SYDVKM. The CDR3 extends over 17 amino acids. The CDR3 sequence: CASSNLRDRGSNQPQHF. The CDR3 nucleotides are TGTGCCAGCAGTAACCTTCGGGACAGGGGTAGCAATCAGCCCCAGCATTTT. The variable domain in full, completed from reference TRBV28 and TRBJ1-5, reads DVKVTQSSRYLVKRTGEKVFLECVQDMDHENMFWYRQDPGLGLRLIYFSYDVKMKEKGDIPEGYSVSREKKERFSLILESASTNQTSMYLCASSNLRDRGSNQPQHFGDGTRLSIL.

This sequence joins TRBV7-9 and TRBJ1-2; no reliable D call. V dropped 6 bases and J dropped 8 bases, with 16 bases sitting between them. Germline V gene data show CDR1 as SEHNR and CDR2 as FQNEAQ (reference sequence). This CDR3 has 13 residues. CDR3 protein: CASSPGPTGGYTF. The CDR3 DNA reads TGTGCCAGCAGTCCTGGCCCCACGGGGGGCTACACCTTC.

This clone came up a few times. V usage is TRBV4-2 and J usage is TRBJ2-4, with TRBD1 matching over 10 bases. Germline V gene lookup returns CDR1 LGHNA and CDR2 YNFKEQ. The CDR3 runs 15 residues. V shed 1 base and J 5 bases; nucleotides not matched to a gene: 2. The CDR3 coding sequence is TGTGCCAGCAGCCAAGGACAGGGGGCACAAAACATTCAGTACTTC. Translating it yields CASSQGQGAQNIQYF.

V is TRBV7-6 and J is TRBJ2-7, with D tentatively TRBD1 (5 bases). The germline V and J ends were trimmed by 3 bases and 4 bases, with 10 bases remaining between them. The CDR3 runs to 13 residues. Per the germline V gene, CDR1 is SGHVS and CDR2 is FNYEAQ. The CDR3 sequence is CASSLQGRYEQYF. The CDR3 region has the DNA TGTGCCAGCAGCTTGCAGGGTAGATACGAGCAGTACTTC. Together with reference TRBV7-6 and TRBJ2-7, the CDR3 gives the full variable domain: GAGVSQSPRYKVTKRGQDVALRCDPISGHVSLYWYRQALGQGPEFLTYFNYEAQQDKSGLPNDRFSAERPEGSISTLTIQRTEQRDSAMYRCASSLQGRYEQYFGPGTRLTVT.

The CDR3 sequence is CASSQTSGVYNEQFF. CDR3 coding DNA: TGTGCCAGCAGCCAGACTAGCGGGGTATACAATGAGCAGTTCTTC. The rearrangement uses TRBV28 and TRBJ2-1; 11 nucleotides align to TRBD2. CDR1 and CDR2 from the germline V gene are MDHEN and SYDVKM. Losses at the gene ends were 6 bases for V and 4 bases for J; bases not matched to a gene: 5. The CDR3 loop spans 15 amino acids.

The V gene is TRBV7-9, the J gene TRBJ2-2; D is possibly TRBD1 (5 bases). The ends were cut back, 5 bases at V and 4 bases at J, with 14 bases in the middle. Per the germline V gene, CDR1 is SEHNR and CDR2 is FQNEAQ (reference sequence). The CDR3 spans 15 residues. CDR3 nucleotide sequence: TGTGCCAGCAGCCCCCGGTTCCAGGGCACCGGGGAGCTGTTTTTT. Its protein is CASSPRFQGTGELFF.

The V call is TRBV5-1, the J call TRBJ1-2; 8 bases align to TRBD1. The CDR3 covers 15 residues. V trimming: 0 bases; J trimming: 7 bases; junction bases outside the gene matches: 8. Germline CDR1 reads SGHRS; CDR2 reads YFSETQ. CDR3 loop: CASSLAGRGPVGYTF. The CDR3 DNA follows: TGCGCCAGCAGCTTGGCCGGCAGGGGGCCGGTTGGCTACACCTTC. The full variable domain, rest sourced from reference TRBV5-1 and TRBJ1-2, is KAGVTQTPRYLIKTRGQQVTLSCSPISGHRSVSWYQQTPGQGLQFLFEYFSETQRNKGNFPGRFSGRQFSNSRSEMNVSTLELGDSALYLCASSLAGRGPVGYTFGSGTRLTVV.

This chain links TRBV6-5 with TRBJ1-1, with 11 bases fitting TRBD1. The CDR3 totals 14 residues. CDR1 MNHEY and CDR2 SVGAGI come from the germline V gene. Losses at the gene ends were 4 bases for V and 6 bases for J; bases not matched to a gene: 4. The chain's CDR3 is CASSFGQGASEAFF. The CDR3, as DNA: TGTGCCAGCAGTTTTGGACAGGGGGCCTCTGAAGCTTTCTTT.

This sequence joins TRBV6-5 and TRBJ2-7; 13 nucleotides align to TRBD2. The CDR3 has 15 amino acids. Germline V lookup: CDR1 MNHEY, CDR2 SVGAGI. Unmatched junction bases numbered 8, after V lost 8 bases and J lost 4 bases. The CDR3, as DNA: TGTGCCAGCCAAATGGGGACTAGCGGGAAATACGAGCAGTACTTC. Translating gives CASQMGTSGKYEQYF.

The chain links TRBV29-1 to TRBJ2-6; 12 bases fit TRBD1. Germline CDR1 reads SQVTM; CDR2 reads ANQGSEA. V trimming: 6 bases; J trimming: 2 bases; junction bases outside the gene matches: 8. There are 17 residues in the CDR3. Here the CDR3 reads CSVPGTGGAPGANVLTF. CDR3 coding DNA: TGCAGCGTACCAGGGACAGGGGGCGCCCCTGGGGCCAACGTCCTGACTTTC.